This paragraph covers one TCR beta chain sequence. This clonotype was observed a handful of times. Its antigen specificity is not known. Base qualities were left out, and no much larger clone turns up one base away. This specimen belongs to a study of neurological immune-mediated disorders (dated by TCRdb to the late 2010s). Background on the whole study: Of the approximately 34 multiple sclerosis patients, about 31 had relapsing-remitting MS and 3 had secondary progressive MS. The study compared peripheral blood TCR-beta repertoires of HTLV-I-associated myelopathy (HAM/TSP) patients, multiple sclerosis patients and healthy controls using UMI-based sequencing. The cohort comprised 68 subjects: around 15 HAM/TSP patients, 35 or so multiple sclerosis patients and 20 or so healthy controls. The approximately 96 TCR-beta libraries covered PBMC samples along with longitudinal samples, technical triplicates, and paired sorted CD4+ and CD8+ T-cell subsets.

cDNA was synthesized by template-switch 5'RACE using a primer carrying a 10-nucleotide random unique molecular identifier by which each TCR transcript was tagged. Every sequencing run covered 15-18 subjects and yielded more than 170 million TCR-beta sequences. Total RNA was extracted with the RNeasy kit. The KAPA Real-time Library Amplification kit was used to amplify TCR-beta VDJ regions with primers for the TCR constant region and the 5'RACE anchor. A first PCR added sample indexes and Illumina adaptors, and a second PCR then raised library yield. After Ampure bead purification, the roughly 650 bp TCR product was size-selected on a 2% E-gel SizeSelection system. Library quality was checked on a Bioanalyzer, concentration was measured with Qubit, and libraries were quantified with the Kapa Library Quantification kit before pooling. Paired-end 2 x 150 bp sequencing of the libraries was performed on an Illumina HiSeq 2500. To increase sequence diversity, about 23-30% phiX was spiked into each library pool. The authors' pipeline ran thus. The quality-filtered reads were processed with the UMI-based MiGEC pipeline, whose error correction step removed more than 75% of the raw TCR sequences. VDJ genes were aligned to IMGT germline references, and each clonotype was defined by a unique CDR3 amino acid sequence together with V-J genes. VDJtools evaluated clonal expansion, Shannon diversity and CDR3 relatedness (CalcPairwiseDistances, ClusterSamples); CLCbio workbench built phylogenetic trees. A clone was classed as expanded if it had 8 or more unique UMIs, a cutoff based on coefficient-of-variation modelling across technical triplicates. TCRdb itself trimmed the public reads at Q25 with fastp, ran MiXCR and retained productive beta chains. Entries that share a CDR3 protein sequence are merged under the most common genes and DNA. Clone size and V and J calls follow TCRdb, not the original study. Recorded for this sample are tens of thousands of distinct CDR3 sequences; nearly 3.5% of them occurred a single time. The ten biggest clones cover approximately 3.5% of the sample.

V loses 2 bases, J loses 0 bases, and the germline ends lie 14 bases apart. The CDR3 starts with the cysteine, ends with the phenylalanine, and has 17 residues. Here the CDR3 DNA is all that survives: 51 bases in frame from base 1. CDR1 MNHEY and CDR2 SVGAGI are derived from the germline V gene. What the study reported, not specific to this receptor: In phylogenetic analysis, the repertoires of 18 of 34 MS patients grouped into a cluster of related CDR3 sequences, which suggests a possible signature at the repertoire level. The MS cluster showed no association with clinical or MRI features, and the authors stated that larger cohorts are needed. No identical CDR3 amino acid sequences were shared among expanded clones across subjects, suggesting private TCR-beta repertoires in all groups. The highest TCR clonal expansion was observed in HAM/TSP patients, whereas the lowest was observed in MS patients, even when compared with healthy controls.

Unsorted PBMC libraries were generated from 2 million PBMCs stored in RNAlater at -80 °C until RNA extraction. The multiple sclerosis patients were enrolled in a US clinical protocol that used magnetic resonance imaging to evaluate disease progression. Peripheral blood was subjected to Ficoll-Hypaque density gradient centrifugation to isolate PBMCs, which were then cryopreserved in liquid nitrogen. The chain couples TRBV6-5 to TRBJ1-3, with TRBD1 tentatively as D gene (5 bases match). The sequencing sample was made of PBMCs. This clonotype was sampled from a man in his forties with multiple sclerosis. For the CDR3, the sequence is CASSYIGFQGSGNTIYF. The base sequence is TGTGCCAGCAGTTACATCGGGTTTCAGGGCTCTGGAAACACCATATATTTT.